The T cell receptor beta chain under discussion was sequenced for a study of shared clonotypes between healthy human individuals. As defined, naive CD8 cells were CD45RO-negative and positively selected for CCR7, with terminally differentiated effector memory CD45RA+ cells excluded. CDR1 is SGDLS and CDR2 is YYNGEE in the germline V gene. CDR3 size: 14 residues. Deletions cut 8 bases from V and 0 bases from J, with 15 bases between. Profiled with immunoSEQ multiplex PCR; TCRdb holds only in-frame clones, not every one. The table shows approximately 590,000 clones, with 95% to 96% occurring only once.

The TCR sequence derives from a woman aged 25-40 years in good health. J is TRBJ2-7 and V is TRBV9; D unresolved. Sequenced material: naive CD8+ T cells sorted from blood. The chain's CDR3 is CARDQATLSYEQYF. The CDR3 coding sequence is TGTGCCAGAGATCAGGCAACGCTCTCCTACGAGCAGTACTTC.